This entry lists 24 T cell receptor beta chains sequenced from one sample in a study of blood T cell repertoires in COVID-19. Sequenced by immunoSEQ multiplex PCR; TCRdb stores in-frame clones only, minus some. The table has some 200,000 clones, 82% seen once; the top ten hold under 6.5%. Sequencing was performed on PBMCs or T cells enriched from blood (not recorded which). These receptors were obtained from a woman in her sixties with acute COVID-19.

V gene TRBV4-1 combines with J gene TRBJ2-5; 9 nucleotides match TRBD1. The CDR3 totals 15 residues. V was pared by 2 bases and J by 3 bases, with 4 bases of the junction left unmatched. The germline V gene encodes CDR1 MGHRA and CDR2 YSYEKL. The CDR3 bases are TGCGCCAGCAGCCAAAGACAGGGGGTGAAAGAGACCCAGTACTTC. It codes for CASSQRQGVKETQYF.

This clone was counted between two and nine times. This sequence joins TRBV7-2 and TRBJ1-1; weak D call: TRBD1 (5 bases). Trimming cost V 2 bases and J 11 bases, with 12 bases left between them. The CDR3 runs to 12 residues. The germline gives CDR1 SGHTA, CDR2 FQGNSA. The CDR3 loop is CASSLPPGLAFF. The CDR3 nucleotides are TGTGCCAGCAGCTTACCCCCAGGGCTCGCTTTCTTT.

This chain joins TRBV21-1 and TRBJ1-6. TRBV21-1 corresponds to a pseudogene. The CDR3 length is 19 residues. The CDR3 sequence: CASSKFVLIPFSYNSPLHF. The DNA for the CDR3 is TGTGCCAGCAGCAAATTTGTGTTAATTCCTTTCTCCTATAATTCACCCCTCCACTTT.

In this sample, this clone turned up once. V and J are TRBV5-1 and TRBJ1-2; 8 positions match TRBD1. Germline CDR1 reads SGHRS; CDR2 reads YFSETQ. The CDR3 consists of 15 residues. Trimming at V came to 0 bases and at J to 1 base, leaving 2 bases not matched to a gene. The DNA of the CDR3 is TGCGCCAGCAGCTTGGGGACAGGGCTTAACTATGGCTACACCTTC. This encodes CASSLGTGLNYGYTF.

The chain joins TRBV10-2 to TRBJ2-1, with D perhaps matching TRBD1 (6 bases). With 4 bases removed from V and 8 bases from J, the gap between germline ends came to 12 bases. CDR3 length equals 13 residues. CDR1 is WSHSY and CDR2 is SAAADI in the germline V gene. This CDR3 is CASSVGGAYEQFF. The CDR3 coding sequence is TGCGCCAGCAGTGTAGGGGGAGCGTATGAGCAGTTCTTC.

The chain uses TRBV10-1 and TRBJ2-1; 7 bases fit TRBD2. Germline assignment: CDR1 WNHNN and CDR2 SYGVQD (reference sequence). The CDR3 covers 16 residues. The J segment lost 3 bases and the V segment lost 4 bases, leaving 9 bases of the junction unmatched. CDR3 sequence: CASSGVAGVYYNEQFF. Written as DNA, the CDR3 is TGCGCCAGCAGTGGGGTGGCGGGGGTCTACTACAATGAGCAGTTCTTC.

This clone was observed a single time. The rearrangement links TRBV5-1 to TRBJ2-1; TRBD2 is a possible D gene (5 bases). This CDR3 spans 13 amino acids. Germline V gene data show CDR1 as SGHRS and CDR2 as YFSETQ. V lost 4 bases to trimming and J lost 12 bases, with 17 bases between them. The CDR3 DNA sequence: TGCGCCAGCAGCCGGATGGACTCTTTAGGGCAGTTCTTC. The encoded protein is CASSRMDSLGQFF.

The rearrangement uses TRBV7-2 and TRBJ2-1; 11 nucleotides agree with TRBD2. Germline CDR1 SGHTA, CDR2 FQGNSA. The CDR3 has 18 residues. V lost 1 base, J lost 0 bases, and 5 bases stayed unmatched. The CDR3 here is CASSLVSSGGFSYNEQFF. The CDR3 DNA reads as TGTGCCAGCAGCTTAGTGTCTAGCGGGGGGTTCTCCTACAATGAGCAGTTCTTC.

This clone was seen once. The chain has TRBV6-1 and TRBJ1-6, with TRBD1 as a possible D gene (6 bases). There are 15 residues in the CDR3. The germline V gene has CDR1 MNHNS and CDR2 SASEGT. Trimming stripped 1 base from V and 7 bases from J, with 11 bases between. This CDR3 reads CASSEVGGGNSPLHF. The DNA for the CDR3 is TGTGCCAGCAGTGAAGTAGGGGGGGGGAATTCACCCCTCCACTTT.

This clone was counted a single time. The chain is built from TRBV11-2 and TRBJ2-7; D perhaps matches TRBD1 (5 bases). V was pared by 2 bases and J by 2 bases, with 13 bases between. Germline lookup yields CDR1 SGHAT and CDR2 FQNNGV. The CDR3 sequence is 15 residues long. The CDR3 loop reads CASSLSPGLTYEQYF. The CDR3 region has the DNA TGTGCCAGCAGCTTATCCCCAGGGCTTACCTACGAGCAGTACTTC.

The rearrangement links TRBV18 to TRBJ2-5, with TRBD2 matching over 12 bases. From germline, CDR1 is KGHSH and CDR2 LQKENI. V lost 2 bases and J lost 5; bases outside the gene matches: 18. This CDR3 has 20 residues. The DNA for the CDR3 is TGTGCCAGCTCACCAAGGCCCCAGAGACTAGCGGGAGAAAGCCGGGAGACCCAGTACTTC. Translation gives CASSPRPQRLAGESRETQYF.

The chain has TRBV7-2 and TRBJ2-2; D is perhaps TRBD2 (5 bases). This CDR3 comprises 13 residues. V lost 7 bases, J lost 6 bases, and 12 bases lay in between. The germline V gene has CDR1 SGHTA and CDR2 FQGNSA. CDR3 residues: CASTPSRAGELFF. In DNA form, the CDR3 reads TGTGCCAGCACCCCCTCGAGGGCCGGGGAGCTGTTTTTT.

This clone was detected once. The gene calls are TRBV19 and TRBJ1-2; perhaps TRBD1 as D (5 bases). Germline V gene data show CDR1 as LNHDA and CDR2 as SQIVND (reference sequence). The CDR3 runs to 17 residues. The V gene lost 0 bases and the J gene lost 2 bases, with 16 bases spanning the gap. CDR3 in DNA: TGTGCCAGTAGTATAGAAGCAGGGCCAGGCGTGAACTATGGCTACACCTTC. This gives the protein CASSIEAGPGVNYGYTF.

The CDR3 here is CSVAPRDRANTGELFF. Here the CDR3 DNA reads TGCAGCGTTGCTCCAAGGGACAGGGCGAACACCGGGGAGCTGTTTTTT. The V call is TRBV29-1, the J call TRBJ2-2, with 9 bases matching TRBD1. In germline, CDR1 is SQVTM, CDR2 ANQGSEA. The junction had 6 bases not matched to a gene; V was cut back by 4 bases and J by 0 bases. This CDR3 has 16 amino acids.

CDR3 DNA: TGTGCCAGTAGTAGGCGCGGGAGTATGCAGCCCCAGCATTTT. Its translation: CASSRRGSMQPQHF. The J gene is TRBJ1-5, the V gene TRBV19; D ambiguous. The V and J ends lost 4 bases and 7 bases respectively, with 14 bases between them. The CDR3 runs to 14 residues. Germline CDR1 and CDR2: LNHDA and SQIVND (reference sequence).

This clone was recorded a few times. The chain uses TRBV2 and TRBJ1-4; D is perhaps TRBD1 (5 bases). CDR3 length: 13 amino acids. Looked up from germline, CDR1 is SNHLY and CDR2 is FYNNEI. V lost 6 bases, J lost 4 bases, and 9 bases lay in between. The CDR3 region has the DNA TGTGCCAGCAGGGGGCTAGTTAATGAAAAACTGTTTTTT. This gives the protein CASRGLVNEKLFF. Full variable domain (outside the CDR3, taken from reference TRBV2 and TRBJ1-4): EPEVTQTPSHQVTQMGQEVILRCVPISNHLYFYWYRQILGQKVEFLVSFYNNEISEKSEIFDDQFSVERPDGSNFTLKIRSTKLEDSAMYFCASRGLVNEKLFFGSGTQLSVL.

V usage is TRBV11-2 and J usage is TRBJ2-1; 8 bases are a match to TRBD2. The germline V gene encodes CDR1 SGHAT and CDR2 FQNNGV. Losses at the gene ends were 5 bases for V and 4 bases for J; bases not matched to a gene: 7. The CDR3 has 15 residues. For the CDR3, the DNA is TGTGCCAGCAGCCCGGGGGGGGCACCTTACAATGAGCAGTTCTTC. This encodes CASSPGGAPYNEQFF.

The J gene is TRBJ1-2, the V gene TRBV5-1, with a tentative D call TRBD1 (6 bases). V was shortened by 1 base and J by 5 bases, with 12 bases between the two germline ends. This CDR3 spans 14 amino acids. Germline loops: CDR1 SGHRS, CDR2 YFSETQ. This CDR3 is CASSLTGLRYGYTF. As DNA, the CDR3 is TGCGCCAGCAGCTTGACAGGGTTAAGATATGGCTACACCTTC.

The chain recombines TRBV5-1 with TRBJ1-5, with D possibly being TRBD1 (5 bases). CDR1 is SGHRS and CDR2 is YFSETQ in the germline V gene. Trimming left V 0 bases short and J 7 bases short, with 14 bases between. This CDR3 comprises 15 residues. The CDR3 DNA reads as TGCGCCAGCAGCTTGGATGGGGGGAGCGGACAGCCCCAGCATTTT. This gives the protein CASSLDGGSGQPQHF.

This clone was seen a few times. In DNA form, the CDR3 reads TGTGCCTGGATGGCTAGCGGGATAGGTGAGCAGTTCTTC. Residues: CAWMASGIGEQFF. This chain connects TRBV30 to TRBJ2-1, with TRBD2 identical over 9 bases. Germline trimming cut 4 bases from V and 9 bases from J; bases unmatched to any gene: 7. This CDR3 comprises 13 residues. The germline V gene encodes CDR1 GTSNPN and CDR2 SVGIG (reference sequence). Combining the CDR3 with reference TRBV30 and TRBJ2-1 gives the whole variable domain SQTIHQWPATLVQPVGSPLSLECTVEGTSNPNLYWYRQAAGRGLQLLFYSVGIGQISSEVPQNLSASRPQDRQFILSSKKLLLSDSGFYLCAWMASGIGEQFFGPGTRLTVL.

The rearrangement uses TRBV18 and TRBJ1-2; tentative D call: TRBD1 (6 bases). V gave up 3 bases and J gave up 6 bases, with 17 bases separating them. Germline values: CDR1 KGHSH, CDR2 LQKENI. The CDR3 runs 15 residues. This chain's CDR3 is CASSPKAGEVDGYTF. Here the CDR3 DNA reads TGTGCCAGCTCACCTAAGGCAGGGGAAGTCGATGGCTACACCTTC.

This chain connects TRBV5-4 to TRBJ1-1; 10 bases agree with TRBD1. V was pared by 2 bases and J by 10 bases, with 5 bases of the junction left unmatched. The CDR3 has 13 amino acids. Germline-derived CDR1 and CDR2 are SGHNT and YYREEE (reference sequence). The CDR3 DNA reads as TGTGCCAGCAGCTTAGGACAGGGGGGTTCAGCTTTCTTT. This gives the protein CASSLGQGGSAFF.

The chain couples TRBV4-3 to TRBJ1-1; a weak D match, TRBD1 (5 bases). CDR3 size: 13 residues. The germline V and J ends were trimmed by 0 bases and 7 bases, with 9 bases remaining between them. CDR1 is LGHNA and CDR2 is YSLEER in the germline V gene. Written as DNA, the CDR3 is TGCGCCAGCAGCCAAGATCCGCAGGGTGAAGCTTTCTTT. It is translated as CASSQDPQGEAFF.

The chain combines TRBV25-1 with TRBJ1-2, with no clear D. CDR3 length equals 13 residues. Germline loops: CDR1 MGHDK, CDR2 SYGVNS. V shed 4 bases and J shed 6 bases, with 12 bases lying between them. The CDR3 sequence is CASSGAGKNGYTF. In DNA, the CDR3 is TGTGCCAGCAGTGGGGCAGGAAAAAATGGCTACACCTTC.